This T cell receptor beta chain originates from a study of blood T cell repertoires in COVID-19. The recovered donors of Cohort 3 showed two negative PCRs, clearance, or symptom resolution. Authors' data handling: From reference gene primer amplification, estimates of nucleated cell counts were derived. Sequenced by immunoSEQ multiplex PCR; TCRdb stores in-frame clones only, minus some. V and J calls and clone size follow that table, whereas D and trimming were derived from the DNA. The sample holds fewer than 350,000 clones, around 90% seen once. CDR3 length: 17 amino acids. Germline V gene lookup returns CDR1 SGHAT and CDR2 FQNNGV. With 5 bases removed from V and 2 bases from J, the gap between germline ends came to 20 bases.

The rearrangement uses TRBV11-2 and TRBJ2-3, with D tentatively TRBD2 (5 bases). The sample comprised PBMCs or T cells enriched from blood (not recorded which). The TCR originated in a woman aged 35 to 49 who had recovered from COVID-19. In DNA form, the CDR3 reads TGTGCCAGCAGCCGCCCTGGGGTCCTAGCATTCACAGATACGCAGTATTTT. It codes for CASSRPGVLAFTDTQYF.